Shown below are 13 T cell receptor beta chains from a single sample sequenced in a study of blood T cell repertoires in COVID-19. This table comes from immunoSEQ multiplex PCR, and its TCRdb copy is limited to in-frame clones, with some not included. The sample contains about 150,000 clones, around 80% of which appear only once. Sequencing was done on a sample of PBMCs or T cells enriched from blood (not recorded which). All receptors derive from a man aged 70-80 years who had been exposed to COVID-19.

V is TRBV28 and J is TRBJ1-6; 9 nucleotides match TRBD1. V lost 4 bases to trimming and J lost 7 bases; unmatched junction nucleotides: 8. The CDR3 loop spans 16 amino acids. Germline CDR1 reads MDHEN; CDR2 reads SYDVKM. CDR3 coding DNA: TGTGCCAGCAGTTCGCACGGACAGGGGAGGAATTCACCCCTCCACTTT. As protein: CASSSHGQGRNSPLHF.

The chain uses TRBV7-9 and TRBJ2-7; 8 nucleotides match TRBD2. This CDR3 has 13 amino acids. V trimming: 5 bases; J trimming: 3 bases; junction bases outside the gene matches: 3. Germline assignment: CDR1 SEHNR and CDR2 FQNEAQ (reference sequence). CDR3 loop: CASSPTSDYEQYF. The CDR3 DNA is TGTGCCAGCAGCCCGACTAGCGACTACGAGCAGTACTTC. The variable domain in full, with the rest retrieved from reference TRBV7-9 and TRBJ2-7, is DTGVSQNPRHKITKRGQNVTFRCDPISEHNRLYWYRQTLGQGPEFLTYFQNEAQLEKSRLLSDRFSAERPKGSFSTLEIQRTEQGDSAMYLCASSPTSDYEQYFGPGTRLTVT.

The chain recombines TRBV6-2 or TRBV6-3 with TRBJ2-1; 15 bases are shared with TRBD2. J lost 8 bases, V lost 6 bases, and 8 bases had no gene match. CDR3 size: 16 residues. The germline gives CDR1 MNHEY, CDR2 SVGEGT. The chain's CDR3 is CASSWTSGRASDEQFF. DNA of the CDR3: TGTGCCAGCAGCTGGACTAGCGGGAGGGCGTCGGATGAGCAGTTCTTC.

There are a few counts of this clone. This chain connects TRBV4-1 to TRBJ1-5; 7 bases are shared with TRBD1. Losses at the gene ends were 4 bases for V and 4 bases for J; bases not matched to a gene: 7. The germline gives CDR1 MGHRA, CDR2 YSYEKL. The CDR3 is 15 residues long. CDR3 region: CASSPEGAVNQPQHF. The CDR3 region has the DNA TGCGCCAGCAGCCCTGAGGGGGCGGTAAATCAGCCCCAGCATTTT.

A single count supports this clone. The chain carries TRBV9 and TRBJ1-1; D might be TRBD1 (6 bases). CDR3 size: 12 residues. Germline values: CDR1 SGDLS, CDR2 YYNGEE. V was shortened by 4 bases and J by 7 bases, with 11 bases between the two germline ends. The CDR3 sequence is CASSYRDDEAFF. In DNA form, the CDR3 reads TGTGCCAGCAGCTACAGGGATGATGAAGCTTTCTTT.

The rearrangement links TRBV7-8 to TRBJ1-5, with unresolved D. Germline lookup yields CDR1 SGHVS and CDR2 FQNEAQ. The CDR3 has 12 amino acids. Trimming took off 5 bases at V and 7 bases at J, with 9 bases between the two ends. The CDR3 spells CASSPPRQPQHF. The DNA for the CDR3 is TGTGCCAGCAGCCCCCCGAGACAGCCCCAGCATTTT.

In its sample, this clone was seen a few times. This sequence joins TRBV28 and TRBJ1-2; D is unresolved. Germline V gene lookup returns CDR1 MDHEN and CDR2 SYDVKM. This CDR3 contains 13 residues. The V end lost 10 bases, the J end lost 2 bases, and 14 bases lay between the germline ends. CDR3 in amino acids: CAIPEAGNYGYTF. The DNA of the CDR3 is TGTGCCATCCCCGAGGCCGGAAACTATGGCTACACCTTC.

The chain links TRBV5-1 to TRBJ1-1, with 10 bases identical to TRBD1. Germline V lookup: CDR1 SGHRS, CDR2 YFSETQ. The CDR3 is 15 amino acids. V lost 5 bases and J lost 5; bases outside the gene matches: 9. DNA for the CDR3: TGCGCCAGCAGTCACGGGACAGGGGAGGGTACTGAAGCTTTCTTT. This gives the protein CASSHGTGEGTEAFF.

This sequence joins TRBV28 and TRBJ2-7, with 12 bases matching TRBD1. Germline V gene sequence: CDR1 MDHEN, CDR2 SYDVKM. The CDR3 length is 18 residues. Trimming took 6 bases from V and 3 from J; bases not matched to a gene: 15. The CDR3 spells CASSPGTGGLPLNYEQYF. DNA for the CDR3: TGTGCCAGCAGCCCTGGGACAGGGGGCCTTCCCCTTAACTACGAGCAGTACTTC.

The chain carries TRBV6-2 or TRBV6-3 and TRBJ1-1; D uncertain. The CDR3 covers 14 residues. V was pared by 6 bases and J by 2 bases, with 13 bases between. The germline gives CDR1 MNHEY, CDR2 SVGEGT. The CDR3 spells CASSRDNTNTEAFF. The CDR3, as DNA: TGTGCCAGCAGCCGAGACAATACCAACACTGAAGCTTTCTTT.

This clone showed up just a few times. The rearrangement joins TRBV6-5 to TRBJ1-2; 11 bases are a match to TRBD1. CDR3 length: 16 residues. The V segment lost 1 base and the J segment 2 bases; nucleotides outside the gene matches: 3. CDR1 and CDR2 (germline): MNHEY, SVGAGI. The CDR3 reads CASSYWTGGANYGYTF. The CDR3 DNA follows: TGTGCCAGCAGTTACTGGACAGGGGGCGCGAACTATGGCTACACCTTC.

The V and J genes are TRBV7-2 and TRBJ1-5, with 7 bases matching TRBD1. The J segment lost 7 bases and the V segment lost 6 bases, leaving 6 bases of the junction unmatched. This CDR3 comprises 13 residues. CDR1 is SGHTA and CDR2 is FQGNSA in the germline V gene. CDR3 sequence reads: CASSTGVRQPQHF. For the CDR3, the DNA is TGTGCCAGCAGTACAGGGGTGAGACAGCCCCAGCATTTT.

The V call is TRBV15, the J call TRBJ1-2, with D tentatively TRBD1 (6 bases). Germline V gene lookup returns CDR1 LNHNV and CDR2 YYDKDF (reference sequence). The CDR3 length is 15 residues. V dropped 5 bases and J dropped 0 bases, with 13 bases sitting between them. The chain's CDR3 is CATSGLTGPNYGYTF. The CDR3 nucleotides read TGTGCCACCAGCGGCTTAACAGGGCCTAACTATGGCTACACCTTC.